This record looks at one TCR beta chain sequence and its context. These data originate in a study of identical twins. Germline V gene lookup returns CDR1 MNHNS and CDR2 SASEGT. V dropped 6 bases and J dropped 9 bases, with 21 bases sitting between them. CDR3 length equals 16 residues. TCRdb fed the 5' RACE reads into MiXCR, producing one record per CDR3 protein. This table has just over 450,000 distinct CDR3 sequences, 11% to 15% appearing once. These data were also filed under a second study, of yellow fever vaccine responses in identical twins. As reported in that work: Twins reportedly mounted vaccine T cell responses that seemed partly convergent, partly personalized.

The clonotype originates from a woman aged 18-29 years in good health. The rearrangement uses TRBV6-1 and TRBJ1-6; D not certain. The sequenced sample consisted of CD4+ T cells sorted from blood. CDR3: CASRLAGLVQFSPLHF. CDR3 bases: TGTGCCAGCAGGCTGGCAGGCCTAGTCCAGTTTTCACCCCTCCACTTT.